Shown below are 26 T cell receptor beta chains from a single sample sequenced in a study of identical twins. TCRdb reprocessed the 5' RACE reads via MiXCR and lists one record per CDR3 protein. Among about 570,000 distinct CDR3 sequences listed, more than 9% were seen once. The same specimen was also included in a second study, on yellow fever vaccine responses in identical twins.

The sample comprised PBMCs. These receptors all stem from a woman aged 18-29 years in good health.

In this sample, this clonotype turned up many times. This chain connects TRBV12-3 or TRBV12-4 to TRBJ2-3; D perhaps matches TRBD2 (6 bases). The germline V and J ends were trimmed by 6 bases and 7 bases, with 17 bases remaining between them. This CDR3 is 14 amino acids long. The CDR3 sequence: CASRITSSGNTQYF. Written as DNA, the CDR3 is TGTGCCAGCAGAATAACGAGTAGCGGTAATACGCAGTATTTT.

In its sample, this clonotype was seen many times. This chain uses TRBV7-9 with TRBJ1-5; the D is unclear. V was trimmed by 1 base and J by 4 bases, leaving 11 bases between them. CDR1 is SEHNR and CDR2 is FQNEAQ in the germline V gene (reference sequence). This CDR3 has 15 amino acids. The CDR3 DNA sequence: TGTGCCAGCAGCTTAGGCCAACGGGATAATCAGCCCCAGCATTTT. Amino acids: CASSLGQRDNQPQHF.

J is TRBJ2-1 and V is TRBV2; TRBD2 aligns across 11 bases. Germline trimming cut 8 bases from V and 8 bases from J; bases unmatched to any gene: 8. CDR3 size: 14 residues. From germline, CDR1 is SNHLY and CDR2 FYNNEI. This CDR3 reads CASGGTSGGDEQFF. In DNA, the CDR3 is TGTGCCAGCGGGGGGACTAGCGGAGGTGATGAGCAGTTCTTC.

The V call is TRBV20-1, the J call TRBJ2-7; D remains ambiguous. CDR3 length: 11 residues. The V end was cut by 4 bases, the J end by 4 bases, with 8 bases between. Germline CDR1 is DFQATT and CDR2 is SNEGSKA (reference sequence). CDR3 sequence (DNA): TGCAGTGCTACCGGGCTATACGAGCAGTACTTC. It encodes CSATGLYEQYF.

This sequence joins TRBV20-1 and TRBJ2-2, with 13 positions matching TRBD2. The CDR3 is 15 amino acids. The junction had 5 bases not matched to a gene; V was cut back by 6 bases and J by 4 bases. Germline CDR1 and CDR2: DFQATT and SNEGSKA (reference sequence). The CDR3, as DNA: TGCAGTGCCGCGGGACTAGCGGGGATCACCGGGGAGCTGTTTTTT. Translated, it gives CSAAGLAGITGELFF.

This clonotype was observed a few times. The chain uses TRBV29-1 and TRBJ2-5; 11 bases are a match to TRBD2. Germline V gene lookup returns CDR1 SQVTM and CDR2 ANQGSEA. The junction had 4 bases not matched to a gene; V was cut back by 4 bases and J by 6 bases. The CDR3 sequence is 13 residues long. CDR3 nucleotide sequence: TGCAGCGTTGTAGCGGGAGGGGGGCAGACCCAGTACTTC. Encoded protein: CSVVAGGGQTQYF.

This sequence joins TRBV6-2 or TRBV6-3 and TRBJ2-7; TRBD2 matches 7 bases. This CDR3 comprises 14 residues. Germline CDR1 reads MNHEY; CDR2 reads SVGEGT. V was pared by 4 bases and J by 3 bases, with 6 bases of the junction left unmatched. The CDR3 loop reads CASSWTSGLYEQYF. The CDR3 region has the DNA TGTGCCAGCAGTTGGACTAGTGGTCTCTACGAGCAGTACTTC.

V and J are TRBV5-6 and TRBJ2-7; the D gene is possibly TRBD1 (5 bases). Germline-derived CDR1 and CDR2 are SGHDT and YYEEEE. Trimming removed 2 bases from V and 6 bases from J, with 12 bases in between. This CDR3 comprises 13 residues. The CDR3 reads CASSFNQGFEQYF. As DNA, the CDR3 is TGTGCCAGCAGCTTTAACCAGGGCTTCGAGCAGTACTTC.

The V and J genes are TRBV7-2 and TRBJ2-1; D uncertain. Per germline, CDR1 SGHTA and CDR2 FQGNSA. V lost 3 bases and J lost 4, with 13 bases in between. The CDR3 spans 15 residues. CDR3 protein: CASSFRPDRYNEQFF. The CDR3 DNA reads as TGTGCCAGCAGCTTCCGTCCCGATCGGTACAATGAGCAGTTCTTC.

The chain links TRBV20-1 to TRBJ2-2, with 11 bases aligning to TRBD2. The CDR3 consists of 16 residues. V lost 6 bases and J lost 2; bases outside the gene matches: 8. The germline CDR1 and CDR2 sequences are DFQATT and SNEGSKA (reference sequence). CDR3 DNA sequence: TGCAGTGCCCCTAGCGGGAGGCGTTCTAACACCGGGGAGCTGTTTTTT. Protein: CSAPSGRRSNTGELFF.

This clonotype was found a few times. J is TRBJ1-5 and V is TRBV7-8; D is unresolved. Germline values: CDR1 SGHVS, CDR2 FQNEAQ. This CDR3 is 14 amino acids long. Trimming shortened V by 2 bases and J by 3 bases, and 8 bases separated the two germline ends. The CDR3 loop reads CASSLSPNNQPQHF. The CDR3, as DNA: TGTGCCAGCAGCTTATCCCCGAACAATCAGCCCCAGCATTTT.

The chain couples TRBV7-8 to TRBJ1-6; the D is unclear. V lost 3 bases and J 0 bases, leaving 6 bases between the germline ends. This CDR3 has 15 amino acids. Germline V gene sequence: CDR1 SGHVS, CDR2 FQNEAQ. The CDR3 region is CASSFQPSYNSPLHF. The DNA for the CDR3 is TGTGCCAGCAGCTTCCAGCCCTCCTATAATTCACCCCTCCACTTT. The full variable domain, with the rest looked up from reference TRBV7-8 and TRBJ1-6, is GAGVSQSPRYKVAKRGQDVALRCDPISGHVSLFWYQQALGQGPEFLTYFQNEAQLDKSGLPSDRFFAERPEGSVSTLKIQRTQQEDSAVYLCASSFQPSYNSPLHFGNGTRLTVT.

This clonotype has only a few counts. This chain links TRBV5-4 with TRBJ2-1; the match to TRBD1 covers 8 bases. J lost 6 bases, V lost 0 bases, and 5 bases had no gene match. Germline CDR1 and CDR2: SGHNT and YYREEE (reference sequence). The CDR3 totals 15 residues. The CDR3 sequence: CASSLARQGFNEQFF. CDR3 sequence (DNA): TGTGCCAGCAGCTTGGCCAGACAGGGGTTCAATGAGCAGTTCTTC. Full variable domain (outside the CDR3, taken from reference TRBV5-4 and TRBJ2-1): ETGVTQSPTHLIKTRGQQVTLRCSSQSGHNTVSWYQQALGQGPQFIFQYYREEENGRGNFPPRFSGLQFPNYSSELNVNALELDDSALYLCASSLARQGFNEQFFGPGTRLTVL.

This rearrangement joins TRBV6-1 to TRBJ2-2, with 10 bases that match TRBD1. After removal of 6 bases from V and 4 bases from J, the junction contained 5 bases not matched to a gene. CDR1 is MNHNS and CDR2 is SASEGT in the germline V gene. The CDR3 spans 15 residues. As DNA, the CDR3 is TGTGCCAGCAGAAGACAGGGGGCGGGCACCGGGGAGCTGTTTTTT. Translation: CASRRQGAGTGELFF.

The chain has TRBV20-1 and TRBJ1-1, with 8 bases aligning to TRBD1. After removal of 0 bases from V and 2 bases from J, the junction contained 8 bases not matched to a gene. Germline CDR1 DFQATT, CDR2 SNEGSKA (reference sequence). This CDR3 contains 16 residues. The chain's CDR3 is CSARDRVGTGNTEAFF. The CDR3 nucleotides are TGCAGTGCTAGAGATAGGGTTGGGACAGGTAACACTGAAGCTTTCTTT.

This clonotype occurred many times. The J gene is TRBJ1-2, the V gene TRBV12-3 or TRBV12-4, with TRBD1 identical over 8 bases. Losses at the gene ends were 4 bases for V and 4 bases for J; bases not matched to a gene: 2. The CDR3 loop spans 13 amino acids. The CDR3 DNA sequence: TGTGCCAGCAGTTACGGACAGGGCTATGGCTACACCTTC. Translated: CASSYGQGYGYTF.

J is TRBJ1-2 and V is TRBV6-1; D perhaps matches TRBD1 (6 bases). V gave up 6 bases and J gave up 2 bases, with 13 bases separating them. The germline V gene has CDR1 MNHNS and CDR2 SASEGT. The CDR3 contains 14 residues. CDR3 sequence: CASRRTEKNYGYTF. In nucleotides, the CDR3 is TGTGCCAGCAGACGGACAGAAAAAAACTATGGCTACACCTTC.

The chain is built from TRBV10-2 and TRBJ1-2; D might be TRBD1 (5 bases). Germline assignment: CDR1 WSHSY and CDR2 SAAADI. With 3 bases removed from V and 8 bases from J, the gap between germline ends came to 13 bases. This CDR3 region has 13 residues. DNA of the CDR3: TGCGCCAGCAGTGAATCGTCGTGGGGGGGCTACACCTTC. Its protein product is CASSESSWGGYTF.

As regards this clonotype: Compared with germline, one end of the junction differs, possibly owing to a read error. V usage is TRBV4-3 and J usage is TRBJ2-1; D unclear. This CDR3 has 13 residues. Germline CDR1 and CDR2: LGHNA and YSLEER. The CDR3 protein is CASSQSSNNEQFF. CDR3 nucleotides: TGCGCCAGCAGCCAAAGCTCCAACAATGAGCAGTTCTTC.

The chain couples TRBV7-9 to TRBJ2-1; weak D call: TRBD2 (6 bases). Germline CDR1 and CDR2: SEHNR and FQNEAQ (reference sequence). V shed 6 bases and J shed 6 bases, with 18 bases lying between them. This CDR3 is built from 15 residues. CDR3 amino acids: CASSSFVAGSNEQFF. The CDR3 DNA is TGTGCCAGCAGTTCATTCGTGGCGGGATCCAATGAGCAGTTCTTC. Together with reference TRBV7-9 and TRBJ2-1, the CDR3 gives the full variable domain: DTGVSQNPRHKITKRGQNVTFRCDPISEHNRLYWYRQTLGQGPEFLTYFQNEAQLEKSRLLSDRFSAERPKGSFSTLEIQRTEQGDSAMYLCASSSFVAGSNEQFFGPGTRLTVL.

This clonotype was recorded at least ten times. The chain has TRBV7-3 and TRBJ2-3; tentatively, D is TRBD2 (5 bases). CDR3 length: 14 residues. Germline values: CDR1 SGHTA, CDR2 FQGTGA. The V end was cut by 5 bases, the J end by 2 bases, with 11 bases between. CDR3 sequence (DNA): TGTGCCAGCAGCCCCGGGATAGCCACAGATACGCAGTATTTT. This sequence encodes CASSPGIATDTQYF.

This clonotype was seen a handful of times. J is TRBJ2-3 and V is TRBV6-2 or TRBV6-3; D is possibly TRBD2 (6 bases). V was shortened by 1 base and J by 4 bases, with 9 bases between the two germline ends. In germline, CDR1 is MNHEY, CDR2 SVGEGT. CDR3 length equals 14 residues. The DNA for the CDR3 is TGTGCCAGCAGTTACTGGGGGACTGCAGATACGCAGTATTTT. Protein sequence: CASSYWGTADTQYF.

This clonotype has just a few counts. This chain uses TRBV11-2 with TRBJ2-3; D gene ambiguous. Germline loops: CDR1 SGHAT, CDR2 FQNNGV. V dropped 5 bases and J dropped 6 bases, with 9 bases sitting between them. The CDR3 consists of 12 residues. CDR3 bases: TGTGCCAGCAGCCCAACCGGGGATACGCAGTATTTT. Translating it yields CASSPTGDTQYF.

This clonotype was counted between two and nine times. V and J are TRBV18 and TRBJ2-7; 7 nucleotides match TRBD2. The CDR3 is made up of 15 amino acids. The J segment lost 2 bases and the V segment lost 1 base, leaving 5 bases of the junction unmatched. Germline CDR1 and CDR2: KGHSH and LQKENI. The CDR3 nucleotides are TGTGCCAGCTCACCACGCGGGACTACTACCTACGAGCAGTACTTC. This sequence encodes CASSPRGTTTYEQYF.

This clonotype was seen more than once but under ten times. V is TRBV3-1 and J is TRBJ1-5, with 7 bases matching TRBD1. The V gene's germline CDR1 is LGHDT and CDR2 YNNKEL (reference sequence). J gave up 3 bases and V 6 bases, and 8 bases lay outside the gene matches. This CDR3 spans 15 amino acids. The CDR3 coding sequence is TGTGCCAGCAGTCAGATGACAGGGCCCAATCAGCCCCAGCATTTT. Its protein product is CASSQMTGPNQPQHF.

This sequence joins TRBV7-6 and TRBJ2-7; TRBD2 agrees at 13 bases. The CDR3 has 19 residues. V was pared by 1 base and J by 2 bases, with 11 bases of the junction left unmatched. Per germline, CDR1 SGHVS and CDR2 FNYEAQ. CDR3 sequence reads: CASSLGAGTSGKSAYEQYF. The CDR3 DNA sequence: TGTGCCAGCAGCTTAGGGGCCGGGACTAGCGGGAAATCCGCCTACGAGCAGTACTTC. The full variable domain, completed using reference TRBV7-6 and TRBJ2-7, is GAGVSQSPRYKVTKRGQDVALRCDPISGHVSLYWYRQALGQGPEFLTYFNYEAQQDKSGLPNDRFSAERPEGSISTLTIQRTEQRDSAMYRCASSLGAGTSGKSAYEQYFGPGTRLTVT.